Presented here are 8 T cell receptor beta chains from one specimen sequenced in a study of T cells in Graves' hyperthyroidism and ophthalmopathy. RNA transcripts served as the template for amplifying TCR beta CDR3 regions. Primed by the HTBI set, a first-round RT-PCR was run on the TCR CDR3. TCRdb redid the calling of the multiplex PCR reads with MiXCR, one entry per CDR3 protein. The profile shows 350,000 to 400,000 distinct CDR3 sequences, 15% to 20% of them singletons. The sequencing input was blood. Receptors were obtained from a woman aged 18-30 years with Graves' hyperthyroidism.

This clonotype was observed many times. This chain's CDR3 is CASSSVLAATEAFF. The CDR3 nucleotides are TGTGCCAGCAGTTCGGTCTTGGCGGCCACTGAAGCTTTCTTT. This sequence joins TRBV12-3 or TRBV12-4 and TRBJ1-1; D is undetermined. CDR3 length equals 14 residues. V lost 4 bases and J lost 4, with 13 bases in between.

At least ten counts were recorded for this clonotype. The chain combines TRBV20-1 with TRBJ2-5, with 10 bases aligning to TRBD1. This CDR3 contains 14 residues. Losses at the gene ends were 1 base for V and 5 bases for J; bases not matched to a gene: 4. Per germline, CDR1 DFQATT and CDR2 SNEGSKA (reference sequence). CDR3 sequence: CSARVGQGMETQYF. The CDR3 DNA sequence: TGCAGTGCTAGAGTGGGACAGGGGATGGAGACCCAGTACTTC.

This clonotype was picked up many times. This sequence joins TRBV5-1 and TRBJ2-2; 9 bases match TRBD1. This CDR3 is built from 15 residues. J gave up 1 base and V 3 bases, and 1 base lay outside the gene matches. CDR1 SGHRS and CDR2 YFSETQ come from the germline V gene. The CDR3 bases are TGCGCCAGCAGCTCGGACAGGGGGAACACCGGGGAGCTGTTTTTT. It is translated as CASSSDRGNTGELFF.

This clonotype was seen ten or more times. This rearrangement joins TRBV7-8 to TRBJ2-2, with TRBD2 matching over 8 bases. J lost 5 bases, V lost 5 bases, and 7 bases had no gene match. The CDR3 is made up of 15 amino acids. The germline CDR1 and CDR2 sequences are SGHVS and FQNEAQ. The DNA for the CDR3 is TGTGCCAGCAGCCGCGGGGGGAAGATGACCGGGGAGCTGTTTTTT. Protein product: CASSRGGKMTGELFF.

This clonotype was recorded many times. This chain links TRBV27 with TRBJ2-5; 7 bases line up with TRBD1. CDR1 and CDR2 (germline): MNHEY, SMNVEV (reference sequence). J gave up 2 bases and V 10 bases, and 13 bases lay outside the gene matches. The CDR3 length is 15 residues. The CDR3 DNA follows: TGTGCCACCTCCCCATGGGGCAGGGGGCAAGAGACCCAGTACTTC. Translation gives CATSPWGRGQETQYF.

This clonotype was seen many times. The chain has TRBV20-1 and TRBJ2-7; D possibly corresponds to TRBD1 (6 bases). The germline gives CDR1 DFQATT, CDR2 SNEGSKA (reference sequence). Between the trimmed V and J ends, which lost 6 bases and 1 base, there was a span of 10 bases. CDR3 size: 12 residues. The CDR3 coding sequence is TGCAGTGCGAAGACAGGTTCCTACGAGCAGTACTTC. Encoded protein: CSAKTGSYEQYF.

This clonotype showed up many times. The chain recombines TRBV6-5 with TRBJ1-5; D gene ambiguous. V was trimmed by 2 bases and J by 7 bases, leaving 15 bases between them. This CDR3 has 15 residues. The germline CDR1 and CDR2 sequences are MNHEY and SVGAGI. CDR3 in DNA: TGTGCCAGCAGTTACCGGGCGGTCGGGCGCCAGCCCCAGCATTTT. It specifies CASSYRAVGRQPQHF.

This chain uses TRBV18 with TRBJ2-5, with D possibly being TRBD2 (5 bases). This CDR3 is built from 16 residues. Per germline, CDR1 KGHSH and CDR2 LQKENI. The germline V and J ends were trimmed by 0 bases and 5 bases, with 16 bases remaining between them. The DNA of the CDR3 is TGTGCCAGCTCACCACCCCGGGGAACACTACAGGAGACCCAGTACTTC. This codes for CASSPPRGTLQETQYF.